This TCR beta chain appears in the sequencing data of a study of neoadjuvant anti-PD-1 for oral cavity cancer (dated by TCRdb to the early 2020s). Regarding the complete study: Patients mostly received three to four biweekly doses of nivolumab at 3 mg/kg before curative-intent surgical resection. For patients who did not progress, a fourth nivolumab dose was given around day 43, followed by definitive surgical resection on days 50-56. Responders were defined as patients with complete response, partial response or stable disease by RECIST 1.1; non-responders were defined as patients with progression. A roughly 35% response rate was observed in the parent correlative cohort, in which 12 patients were included. Overall results and qualifications from the work: Higher pretreatment blood Treg/Th17 ratios correlated with higher pretreatment blood TCRbeta clonality and lower post-treatment tumor TCRbeta clonality. Only a few patients per response group were included in the TCR analyses, and the authors called for validation in larger cohorts. Within PBMCs, T cell clonality (Gini index) was significantly higher in non-responders than responders after neoadjuvant nivolumab.

For deep sequencing, PBMC libraries mostly used around 470 ng of input genomic DNA, with six replicates for each sample. TCRbeta libraries were prepared with the immunoSEQ hsTCRbeta kit according to the manufacturer's instructions. The completed libraries were mixed into a single pool at 3 nM, then sequenced with an Illumina NovaSeq 6000 S4 flow cell. As for how the authors treated the data: Raw data preprocessing and quality control were performed with the immunoSEQ Analyzer. The analysis was limited to productive rearrangements, and each clonotype was defined by a unique CDR3 amino acid sequence. Using the R package tcR, the researchers computed the Gini-Simpson index as their estimate of repertoire clonality. Student's t test was used to compare Gini indices, and Pearson correlation was used to assess associations with tumor size change. TCRdb carries this immuneACCESS record with in-frame sequences only. Its versions omit some clonotypes, under half of them owing to an unresolved V gene in the studies checked, with the rest unexplained. D and trimming come from the DNA, and the V and J calls and clone size come from that table. For this sample there are more than 8,500 clones; 60% to 75% appear just once. Jointly, the top ten make up 4.5% of the sample.

Explained via the paper, the time point label denotes: after neoadjuvant nivolumab, at surgical resection. The patients had newly diagnosed stage II-IVA oral cavity squamous cell carcinoma and had not received any prior systemic or radiation treatment. The cohort consisted of patients with HPV-negative, locally advanced oral cavity squamous cell carcinoma. Peripheral blood mononuclear cells were analyzed directly, without maintenance or expansion in culture. The samples were obtained from a longitudinal correlative study of a single-arm phase II trial testing neoadjuvant nivolumab in oral cavity squamous cell carcinoma. Subject-matched pre- and post-treatment PBMCs and tumors from three responders and three non-responders underwent genomic DNA-based TCRbeta sequencing. Peripheral blood mononuclear cells were collected before nivolumab treatment and were collected again after treatment, at the time of surgery. The Maxwell RSC DNA from Cells kit was used to extract genomic DNA from PBMCs.

Notes on this clone: Its specific antigen is unknown. The sample holds no much larger clone one base away, and base qualities are not on file.

Relative to germline, V is missing 5 bases and J is missing 5 bases, with 4 bases of the junction outside any gene match. As encoded in the germline V gene, CDR1 is SGHDT while CDR2 is YYEEEE. Inclusive of the bounding cysteine and phenylalanine, the CDR3 is 13 residues long. The sequence is cut down to CDR3 DNA, 39 bases in frame from base 1. The receptor comes from a person between 35 and 79 years old with oral cavity squamous cell carcinoma. The receptor chain draws on TRBV5-6 and TRBJ2-1; TRBD2 agrees with 7 junctional bases. The specimen comprised PBMCs, sampled after nivolumab (anti-PD-1) treatment. Here is the DNA: TGTGCCAGCAGGACACTAGCGAACAATGAGCAGTTCTTC. Translated, this is CASRTLANNEQFF.